This T cell receptor (beta chain) came from a study of Graves' ophthalmopathy and Graves' hyperthyroidism. For repertoire sequencing, the TCR beta CDR3 regions were amplified from RNA transcripts. RT-PCR with HTBI primers came first, then second-round multiplex PCR. TCRdb processed the multiplex PCR reads anew with MiXCR; each CDR3 protein has one entry. Among 300,000 to 500,000 distinct CDR3 sequences, roughly 14% were seen once, and the ten largest hold roughly 7%. This clonotype was counted at least ten times. As yet, its antigen is unknown. Germline CDR1 and CDR2: SGHTA and FQGNSA. V lost 5 bases and J lost 3; bases outside the gene matches: 10. The CDR3 contains 16 residues. Study-level findings and limits: Ophthalmopathy was separated from stable hyperthyroidism by a 13-signature model with 87.88% sensitivity and approximately 79% specificity.

The V and J genes are TRBV7-2 and TRBJ2-7; 10 nucleotides line up with TRBD1. The sequence was collected from a young woman with stable Graves' hyperthyroidism. Material for sequencing was peripheral blood. CDR3 amino acids: CASSRAVGQGLYEQYF. CDR3 nucleotide sequence: TGTGCCAGCAGCCGAGCGGTGGGACAGGGGCTCTACGAGCAGTACTTC.